What follows is one T cell receptor beta chain and its context. The ends were cut back, 3 bases at V and 4 bases at J, with 11 bases in the middle. There are 14 residues in the CDR3. Germline V lookup: CDR1 ENHRY, CDR2 SYGVKD. This sample is drawn from a study of T cell changes during pregnancy in multiple sclerosis. Sequencing was performed with immunoSEQ multiplex PCR; in TCRdb, only in-frame clones are kept and a portion is missing. Among under 70,000 clones listed, 90% to 95% were seen once. This TCR was sampled from a female donor in good health, enrolled as a control in a pregnancy study. The material sequenced was peripheral blood, taken in the third trimester of pregnancy. The chain couples TRBV10-3 to TRBJ2-3; D gene unclear. The CDR3 region has the DNA TGTGCCATCAGTGACCCCAGATCCCCAGATACGCAGTATTTT. This translates into CAISDPRSPDTQYF.